A single sample is the source of the 9 T cell receptor beta chains below, sequenced in a study of blood T cell repertoires in COVID-19. Some clones are missing from TCRdb's copy, which holds only in-frame ones; the method was immunoSEQ multiplex PCR. Of hundreds of thousands of clones listed, approximately 87% are singletons. The sequencing sample was made of peripheral blood. The receptors were sampled from a woman aged 35 to 49 who had recovered from COVID-19.

The chain uses TRBV10-3 and TRBJ1-1; D gene unclear. The CDR3 consists of 15 residues. The germline V gene has CDR1 ENHRY and CDR2 SYGVKD. Trimming left V 7 bases short and J 5 bases short, with 20 bases between. The CDR3 loop reads CAIKVIRQDGTEAFF. The CDR3, as DNA: TGTGCCATCAAAGTCATTAGGCAGGATGGTACTGAAGCTTTCTTT.

This chain joins TRBV30 and TRBJ2-1; maybe TRBD1 (7 bases). In germline, CDR1 is GTSNPN, CDR2 SVGIG (reference sequence). The CDR3 spans 16 residues. Between the trimmed V and J ends, which lost 0 bases and 8 bases, there was a span of 20 bases. As DNA, the CDR3 is TGTGCCTGGAGTGTACCGGTGGCAGGGGGGAAGGATGAGCAGTTCTTC. This encodes CAWSVPVAGGKDEQFF.

The chain combines TRBV27 with TRBJ1-2, with 8 bases fitting TRBD1. Germline CDR1 reads MNHEY; CDR2 reads SMNVEV (reference sequence). The CDR3 consists of 15 residues. V shed 5 bases, J shed 2 bases, and the junction held 7 bases outside the gene matches. CDR3 coding DNA: TGTGCCAGCAGTCAATCCGGGACAGGAAACTATGGCTACACCTTC. Its translation is CASSQSGTGNYGYTF.

V is TRBV27 and J is TRBJ1-3; weak D call: TRBD1 (5 bases). V gave up 3 bases and J gave up 2 bases, with 8 bases separating them. The CDR3 runs to 14 residues. From germline, CDR1 is MNHEY and CDR2 SMNVEV (reference sequence). CDR3 nucleotide sequence: TGTGCCAGCAGTTTCAGGGTGGCTGGAAACACCATATATTTT. Protein sequence: CASSFRVAGNTIYF.

This chain connects TRBV5-5 to TRBJ2-7, with D hard to call. The CDR3 runs to 13 residues. CDR1 and CDR2 (germline): SGHKS, YYEKEE (reference sequence). The V gene lost 1 base and the J gene lost 3 bases, with 8 bases spanning the gap. The CDR3 nucleotides read TGTGCCAGCAGCTTGTCTGTCTTCTACGAGCAGTACTTC. Its translation: CASSLSVFYEQYF.

J is TRBJ1-1 and V is TRBV19; D ambiguous. The CDR3 covers 11 residues. Germline values: CDR1 LNHDA, CDR2 SQIVND (reference sequence). With 11 bases removed from V and 2 bases from J, the gap between germline ends came to 9 bases. CDR3: CAVTRNTEAFF. The CDR3 nucleotides read TGTGCCGTTACAAGAAACACTGAAGCTTTCTTT.

The chain employs TRBV7-9 and TRBJ2-5; D not resolved. The ends were cut back, 6 bases at V and 3 bases at J, with 14 bases in the middle. The CDR3 has 14 amino acids. Germline V gene lookup returns CDR1 SEHNR and CDR2 FQNEAQ (reference sequence). CDR3 sequence (DNA): TGTGCCAGCAGGCCGGGTTCCTCGGAAGAGACCCAGTACTTC. Translating it yields CASRPGSSEETQYF. The full variable domain, in which reference TRBV7-9 and TRBJ2-5 provide the parts outside the CDR3, is DTGVSQNPRHKITKRGQNVTFRCDPISEHNRLYWYRQTLGQGPEFLTYFQNEAQLEKSRLLSDRFSAERPKGSFSTLEIQRTEQGDSAMYLCASRPGSSEETQYFGPGTRLLVL.

This clone was seen a single time. The gene calls are TRBV9 and TRBJ2-3; D perhaps matches TRBD2 (6 bases). Germline V gene lookup returns CDR1 SGDLS and CDR2 YYNGEE. The CDR3 runs to 14 residues. V lost 3 bases, J lost 7 bases, and 15 bases lay in between. The CDR3 DNA reads TGTGCCAGCAGCGGACGACTAGAGGGGTATACGCAGTATTTT. Translation: CASSGRLEGYTQYF.

The rearrangement uses TRBV7-2 and TRBJ1-4; D perhaps matches TRBD1 (5 bases). The CDR3 totals 15 residues. V was clipped by 2 bases and J by 8 bases, with 15 bases between them. CDR1 and CDR2 (germline): SGHTA, FQGNSA. In nucleotides, the CDR3 is TGTGCCAGCAGCTTATATCTGGGAGGGGAGGAAAAACTGTTTTTT. Translation: CASSLYLGGEEKLFF.